Shown below are 26 T cell receptor beta chains from a single sample sequenced in a study of T cells in Graves' hyperthyroidism and ophthalmopathy. RNA transcripts yielded amplified TCR beta CDR3 regions. HTBI primers were employed in a first-round RT-PCR of the TCR CDR3. TCRdb re-derived calls from the multiplex PCR reads in MiXCR, one entry per CDR3 protein. The table records some 250,000 distinct CDR3 sequences, about 15% of them present only once. Material: blood. The receptors derive from a woman aged 50 to 60 with Graves' hyperthyroidism that later progressed to Graves' ophthalmopathy.

This clonotype was recorded many times. The rearrangement uses TRBV5-1 and TRBJ2-2; D gene ambiguous. The CDR3 spans 12 residues. The germline V and J ends were trimmed by 2 bases and 4 bases, with 3 bases remaining between them. Germline CDR1 SGHRS, CDR2 YFSETQ. The CDR3 nucleotides are TGCGCCAGCAGCTTCAGCACCGGGGAGCTGTTTTTT. Protein: CASSFSTGELFF. The full variable domain, in which reference TRBV5-1 and TRBJ2-2 provide the parts outside the CDR3, is KAGVTQTPRYLIKTRGQQVTLSCSPISGHRSVSWYQQTPGQGLQFLFEYFSETQRNKGNFPGRFSGRQFSNSRSEMNVSTLELGDSALYLCASSFSTGELFFGEGSRLTVL.

This clonotype was detected ten times or more. This chain connects TRBV27 to TRBJ1-2; 7 nucleotides align to TRBD1. The length of the CDR3 is 13 residues. CDR1 and CDR2 from the germline V gene are MNHEY and SMNVEV (reference sequence). The V segment lost 3 bases and the J segment 8 bases; nucleotides outside the gene matches: 6. Written as DNA, the CDR3 is TGTGCCAGCAGTTTCGGACAGGCAGGAGGCTACACCTTC. Protein sequence: CASSFGQAGGYTF.

This chain connects TRBV10-3 to TRBJ2-4; 7 bases match TRBD2. The CDR3 runs 15 residues. Germline values: CDR1 ENHRY, CDR2 SYGVKD. Trimming cost V 4 bases and J 8 bases; bases outside gene matches: 11. CDR3 amino acids: CAISGGRESADIQYF. The DNA for the CDR3 is TGTGCCATCAGTGGGGGGAGGGAGTCGGCAGACATTCAGTACTTC.

For this clonotype: This may be a read error: a much more frequent sequence differs by one nucleotide. The chain links TRBV2 to TRBJ1-2; D is possibly TRBD1 (6 bases). V was shortened by 6 bases and J by 5 bases, with 19 bases between the two germline ends. The germline gives CDR1 SNHLY, CDR2 FYNNEI. This CDR3 has 15 amino acids. CDR3 bases: TGTGCCAGCAGGGCCCCAGGGGAGGGGAATTATGGCTACACCTTC. This translates into CASRAPGEGNYGYTF.

This clonotype showed up many times. The V call is TRBV6-1, the J call TRBJ2-5, with D tentatively TRBD1 (6 bases). Deletions cut 5 bases from V and 4 bases from J, with 14 bases between. The CDR3 is 14 residues long. In germline, CDR1 is MNHNS, CDR2 SASEGT. CDR3 DNA sequence: TGTGCCAGCAGTTCCCGCCCACAGGGAGAGACCCAGTACTTC. Translation gives CASSSRPQGETQYF.

The J gene is TRBJ2-5, the V gene TRBV7-2, with 7 nucleotides matching TRBD1. This CDR3 is built from 14 residues. Germline CDR1 SGHTA, CDR2 FQGNSA. Trimming cost V 3 bases and J 5 bases; bases outside gene matches: 6. The CDR3 reads CASSLDRPWETQYF. DNA of the CDR3: TGTGCCAGCAGCTTGGACAGGCCATGGGAGACCCAGTACTTC.

Many counts were recorded for this clonotype. The V gene is TRBV7-2, the J gene TRBJ2-1, with D tentatively TRBD1 (5 bases). V lost 4 bases and J 10 bases, leaving 11 bases between the germline ends. The length of the CDR3 is 12 residues. Germline V gives CDR1 SGHTA, CDR2 FQGNSA. CDR3 DNA: TGTGCCAGCAGCTCATACAGGCGGGAGCAGTTCTTC. This encodes CASSSYRREQFF. The full variable domain, completed using reference TRBV7-2 and TRBJ2-1, is GAGVSQSPSNKVTEKGKDVELRCDPISGHTALYWYRQSLGQGLEFLIYFQGNSAPDKSGLPSDRFSAERTGGSVSTLTIQRTQQEDSAVYLCASSSYRREQFFGPGTRLTVL.

This clonotype has at least ten counts. The V gene is TRBV2, the J gene TRBJ2-6; D gene ambiguous. The CDR3 spans 13 residues. Trimming shortened V by 4 bases and J by 4 bases, and 5 bases separated the two germline ends. The germline gives CDR1 SNHLY, CDR2 FYNNEI. CDR3 sequence reads: CASSGTGANVLTF. The CDR3 DNA reads TGTGCCAGCAGTGGCACCGGGGCCAACGTCCTGACTTTC.

This clonotype occurred many times. The V and J genes are TRBV7-9 and TRBJ1-4, with no clear D. Deletions cut 10 bases from V and 7 bases from J, with 16 bases between. Germline V gene data show CDR1 as SEHNR and CDR2 as FQNEAQ (reference sequence). The CDR3 length is 13 residues. Written as DNA, the CDR3 is TGTGCCACTGGGAAAGGCTCTAGTGAAAAACTGTTTTTT. This codes for CATGKGSSEKLFF.

This sequence joins TRBV2 and TRBJ1-1; no firm D call. The germline V gene has CDR1 SNHLY and CDR2 FYNNEI. V was shortened by 3 bases and J by 2 bases, with 7 bases between the two germline ends. The length of the CDR3 is 13 residues. DNA of the CDR3: TGTGCCAGCAGTGATAGGGAAAACACTGAAGCTTTCTTT. The encoded protein is CASSDRENTEAFF.

This clonotype has ten or more counts. In DNA form, the CDR3 reads TGTGCCAGCTCACTCTCGGGAGGGGGGGATCAGCCCCAGCATTTT. This codes for CASSLSGGGDQPQHF. The rearrangement joins TRBV18 to TRBJ1-5; D is possibly TRBD1 (6 bases). V shed 4 bases and J shed 5 bases, with 15 bases lying between them. Germline CDR1 and CDR2: KGHSH and LQKENI. The CDR3 is made up of 15 amino acids.

This clonotype was detected ten times or more. The CDR3 protein is CASSGGDKETQYF. The CDR3 DNA is TGTGCCAGCAGTGGGGGGGACAAAGAGACCCAGTACTTC. The rearrangement uses TRBV28 and TRBJ2-5, with D possibly matching TRBD2 (7 bases). Trimming shortened V by 5 bases and J by 3 bases, and 10 bases separated the two germline ends. Germline-derived CDR1 and CDR2 are MDHEN and SYDVKM. The CDR3 runs 13 residues.

This clonotype was picked up a small number of times. The gene calls are TRBV6-2 or TRBV6-3 and TRBJ1-4; perhaps TRBD1 as D (6 bases). Trimming stripped 5 bases from V and 4 bases from J, with 11 bases between. Germline CDR1 reads MNHEY; CDR2 reads SVGEGT. The CDR3 covers 14 residues. The chain's CDR3 is CASSGYRDNEKLFF. Here the CDR3 DNA reads TGTGCCAGCAGTGGGTACAGGGATAATGAAAAACTGTTTTTT.

This clonotype was detected many times. The rearrangement joins TRBV20-1 to TRBJ2-7, with 7 bases fitting TRBD1. The J segment lost 6 bases and the V segment lost 0 bases, leaving 5 bases of the junction unmatched. Germline values: CDR1 DFQATT, CDR2 SNEGSKA (reference sequence). The CDR3 loop spans 13 amino acids. CDR3 DNA sequence: TGCAGTGCTAGAGAAGGGGGCCTCTTCGAGCAGTACTTC. It specifies CSAREGGLFEQYF.

This clonotype appeared many times. Here the CDR3 DNA reads TGTGCCAGCTCCCCCGGACAGGTACAAGAGACCCAGTACTTC. Translated: CASSPGQVQETQYF. The chain combines TRBV18 with TRBJ2-5; 7 bases agree with TRBD1. Germline V gene lookup returns CDR1 KGHSH and CDR2 LQKENI. J gave up 2 bases and V 6 bases, and 6 bases lay outside the gene matches. CDR3 size: 14 residues.

This clonotype has a count of ten or more. This sequence joins TRBV5-1 and TRBJ1-3, with D hard to call. The CDR3 covers 14 residues. The germline CDR1 and CDR2 sequences are SGHRS and YFSETQ. V lost 1 base and J 4 bases, leaving 9 bases between the germline ends. CDR3 nucleotides: TGCGCCAGCAGCTTGTACGGGATGGGAAACACCATATATTTT. Translation: CASSLYGMGNTIYF.

V usage is TRBV7-9 and J usage is TRBJ2-3; 9 positions agree with TRBD2. J was trimmed by 1 base and V by 7 bases; bases with no gene match: 9. The CDR3 contains 16 residues. Germline V lookup: CDR1 SEHNR, CDR2 FQNEAQ (reference sequence). CDR3 sequence: CASTPQAGGGTDTQYF. The CDR3 DNA is TGTGCCAGCACCCCCCAAGCGGGAGGCGGCACAGATACGCAGTATTTT.

This clonotype was recorded many times. The chain couples TRBV5-1 to TRBJ1-1; D perhaps matches TRBD1 (5 bases). V lost 2 bases and J lost 3, with 11 bases in between. This CDR3 has 14 amino acids. Germline V lookup: CDR1 SGHRS, CDR2 YFSETQ. CDR3 in DNA: TGCGCCAGCAGCTTAGGCGGGGGGGACACTGAAGCTTTCTTT. The encoded protein is CASSLGGGDTEAFF. The whole variable domain, filled in from reference TRBV5-1 and TRBJ1-1, reads KAGVTQTPRYLIKTRGQQVTLSCSPISGHRSVSWYQQTPGQGLQFLFEYFSETQRNKGNFPGRFSGRQFSNSRSEMNVSTLELGDSALYLCASSLGGGDTEAFFGQGTRLTVV.

This clonotype was observed at least ten times. This rearrangement joins TRBV9 to TRBJ1-1; D ambiguous. The CDR3 extends over 16 amino acids. V was cut by 0 bases and J by 1 base, with 13 bases left in between. CDR1 and CDR2 from the germline V gene are SGDLS and YYNGEE. The CDR3: CASSVVGSGTNTEAFF. CDR3 DNA: TGTGCCAGCAGCGTAGTAGGATCGGGAACGAACACTGAAGCTTTCTTT. The variable domain in full, completed from reference TRBV9 and TRBJ1-1, reads DSGVTQTPKHLITATGQRVTLRCSPRSGDLSVYWYQQSLDQGLQFLIQYYNGEERAKGNILERFSAQQFPDLHSELNLSSLELGDSALYFCASSVVGSGTNTEAFFGQGTRLTVV.

This clonotype has a count of ten or more. V is TRBV20-1 and J is TRBJ1-5; 8 bases are shared with TRBD1. This CDR3 has 14 amino acids. Trimming at V came to 4 bases and at J to 2 bases, leaving 4 bases not matched to a gene. Germline CDR1 DFQATT, CDR2 SNEGSKA (reference sequence). The chain's CDR3 is CSATGGIGNQPQHF. The CDR3 DNA is TGCAGTGCTACAGGGGGCATAGGCAATCAGCCCCAGCATTTT.

This clonotype came up a few times. A much larger clone lies a single base off, so this may be a read error. The rearrangement joins TRBV28 to TRBJ2-1; 7 bases are a match to TRBD1. The CDR3 is made up of 15 amino acids. Per the germline V gene, CDR1 is MDHEN and CDR2 is SYDVKM. DNA for the CDR3: TGTGCCGGCAGTTTGGCTTCAGGGGGTTACAATGAGCAGTTCTTC. This gives the protein CAGSLASGGYNEQFF. Filled out from reference TRBV28 and TRBJ2-1, the complete variable domain reads DVKVTQSSRYLVKRTGEKVFLECVQDMDHENMFWYRQDPGLGLRLIYFSYDVKMKEKGDIPEGYSVSREKKERFSLILESASTNQTSMYLCAGSLASGGYNEQFFGPGTRLTVL.

As concerns this clonotype: This may be a read error: a much more frequent sequence differs by one nucleotide. This sequence joins TRBV5-1 and TRBJ2-2; no definite D call. Germline values: CDR1 SGHRS, CDR2 YFSETQ. Trimming took off 5 bases at V and 7 bases at J, with 18 bases between the two ends. The CDR3 has 15 residues. CDR3 region: CASSRWIVFIGELFF. CDR3 in DNA: TGCGCCAGCAGTCGGTGGATCGTCTTCATCGGGGAGCTGTTTTTT. Together with reference TRBV5-1 and TRBJ2-2, the CDR3 gives the full variable domain: KAGVTQTPRYLIKTRGQQVTLSCSPISGHRSVSWYQQTPGQGLQFLFEYFSETQRNKGNFPGRFSGRQFSNSRSEMNVSTLELGDSALYLCASSRWIVFIGELFFGEGSRLTVL.

This clonotype was seen ten or more times. The V gene is TRBV20-1, the J gene TRBJ1-2; D remains unclear. Germline-derived CDR1 and CDR2 are DFQATT and SNEGSKA (reference sequence). Between the trimmed V and J ends, which lost 0 bases and 4 bases, there was a span of 9 bases. There are 13 residues in the CDR3. The CDR3 sequence is CSARDLVSYGYTF. The DNA for the CDR3 is TGCAGTGCTAGAGATCTCGTGTCCTATGGCTACACCTTC.

In its sample, this clonotype was seen many times. This rearrangement joins TRBV30 to TRBJ2-5; D is ambiguous. Trimming removed 2 bases at V and 4 bases at J, with 5 bases between. The length of the CDR3 is 11 residues. Germline CDR1 reads GTSNPN; CDR2 reads SVGIG (reference sequence). The CDR3 sequence is CAWSPRETQYF. In nucleotides, the CDR3 is TGTGCCTGGAGTCCAAGAGAGACCCAGTACTTC.

Note on this clonotype: This may stem from a read error, because a much larger clone lies one nucleotide away. The gene calls are TRBV12-3 or TRBV12-4 and TRBJ1-1; D is undetermined. This CDR3 region has 14 residues. The CDR3: CASKPNGLNTGAFF. CDR3 bases: TGTGCCAGCAAGCCGAACGGCTTGAACACTGGAGCTTTCTTT.

This clonotype appeared many times. The rearrangement links TRBV20-1 to TRBJ1-4, with D unresolved. V gave up 2 bases and J gave up 8 bases, with 3 bases separating them. Germline CDR1 is DFQATT and CDR2 is SNEGSKA (reference sequence). The CDR3 runs to 10 residues. Here the CDR3 reads CSARSEKLFF. CDR3 bases: TGCAGTGCTAGATCGGAAAAACTGTTTTTT.